The next 29 T cell receptor beta chains were all read from a single sample in a study of long-term antiretroviral therapy in people with HIV. Version v3.0 of the immunoSEQ assay ran at survey level. TCRdb keeps only in-frame clones here, not all; method: immunoSEQ multiplex PCR. The data contain approximately 15,000 clones, about 86% of them singletons. This specimen was unsorted PBMCs, taken 0.1 years after starting antiretroviral therapy. These receptors originate from a man between 18 and 29 years old with HIV.

This chain joins TRBV6-1 and TRBJ2-7, with D possibly being TRBD1 or TRBD2 (6 bases each). V was trimmed by 2 bases and J by 5 bases, leaving 16 bases between them. Germline assignment: CDR1 MNHNS and CDR2 SASEGT. This CDR3 spans 15 amino acids. CDR3 in amino acids: CASSESGALRNEQYF. The DNA for the CDR3 is TGTGCCAGCAGTGAATCGGGGGCCCTACGAAACGAGCAGTACTTC.

The V gene is TRBV5-1, the J gene TRBJ2-5; D is possibly TRBD2 (6 bases). This CDR3 has 17 amino acids. The V gene's germline CDR1 is SGHRS and CDR2 YFSETQ. Trimming removed 0 bases at V and 7 bases at J, with 22 bases between. The CDR3 sequence is CASSLAKSPLTSRTQYF. Written as DNA, the CDR3 is TGCGCCAGCAGCTTGGCCAAATCCCCGTTGACTAGTCGGACCCAGTACTTC.

The J gene is TRBJ2-7, the V gene TRBV28; possible D gene TRBD2, 6 bases. V shed 6 bases and J shed 6 bases, with 24 bases lying between them. The CDR3 is 16 residues long. Per the germline V gene, CDR1 is MDHEN and CDR2 is SYDVKM. CDR3 DNA sequence: TGTGCCAGCAGGACCAGGAGGGTAACCAGGTCCGGCGAGCAGTACTTC. Its protein product is CASRTRRVTRSGEQYF. Based on the CDR3 plus reference TRBV28 and TRBJ2-7, the full variable domain is DVKVTQSSRYLVKRTGEKVFLECVQDMDHENMFWYRQDPGLGLRLIYFSYDVKMKEKGDIPEGYSVSREKKERFSLILESASTNQTSMYLCASRTRRVTRSGEQYFGPGTRLTVT.

The chain carries TRBV2 and TRBJ2-3; 8 bases map to TRBD2. This CDR3 is 16 amino acids long. CDR1 and CDR2 from the germline V gene are SNHLY and FYNNEI. The J segment lost 6 bases and the V segment lost 4 bases, leaving 12 bases of the junction unmatched. This chain's CDR3 is CASSVAFERELDTQYF. The CDR3 nucleotides are TGTGCCAGCAGTGTGGCCTTTGAGCGGGAGCTGGATACGCAGTATTTT.

The chain joins TRBV2 to TRBJ1-4, with D hard to call. From germline, CDR1 is SNHLY and CDR2 FYNNEI. Trimming took 1 base from V and 8 from J, leaving 14 bases between them. The CDR3 totals 15 residues. Here the CDR3 reads CASSEEVADREKLFF. The CDR3 bases are TGTGCCAGCAGTGAAGAAGTGGCCGACCGGGAAAAACTGTTTTTT. The whole variable domain, remainder taken from reference TRBV2 and TRBJ1-4, is EPEVTQTPSHQVTQMGQEVILRCVPISNHLYFYWYRQILGQKVEFLVSFYNNEISEKSEIFDDQFSVERPDGSNFTLKIRSTKLEDSAMYFCASSEEVADREKLFFGSGTQLSVL.

This clone showed up just once. This chain uses TRBV4-3 with TRBJ2-2; D remains unclear. The CDR3 is 14 amino acids. V was pared by 1 base and J by 0 bases, with 3 bases between. Germline V gives CDR1 LGHNA, CDR2 YSLEER. The CDR3 is CASSQVANTGELFF. CDR3 DNA sequence: TGCGCCAGCAGCCAAGTAGCGAACACCGGGGAGCTGTTTTTT.

The chain employs TRBV6-5 and TRBJ1-1, with D perhaps TRBD1 (6 bases). The CDR3 extends over 13 amino acids. Germline assignment: CDR1 MNHEY and CDR2 SVGAGI. Trimming took off 4 bases at V and 3 bases at J, with 9 bases between the two ends. The CDR3 protein is CASSLQGYTEAFF. CDR3 bases: TGTGCCAGCAGTTTACAGGGTTACACTGAAGCTTTCTTT.

This clone has just one count. The CDR3 DNA is TGTGCCAGCAGTTTATCGCTTCACTCGAGCTCCTACGAGCAGTACTTC. Encoded protein: CASSLSLHSSSYEQYF. V gene TRBV27 combines with J gene TRBJ2-7; no clear D gene. The CDR3 runs to 16 residues. Trimming took off 0 bases at V and 0 bases at J, with 12 bases between the two ends. CDR1 and CDR2 from the germline V gene are MNHEY and SMNVEV (reference sequence).

The chain couples TRBV6-5 to TRBJ1-2; D is unresolved. V lost 10 bases to trimming and J lost 0 bases, with 15 bases between them. CDR1 and CDR2 from the germline V gene are MNHEY and SVGAGI. This CDR3 has 14 amino acids. CDR3 sequence (DNA): TGTGCCACCCTTAGGACCCCAGCTAACTATGGCTACACCTTC. Translating it yields CATLRTPANYGYTF.

The chain has TRBV5-1 and TRBJ2-7, with 7 positions matching TRBD2. Germline V gene lookup returns CDR1 SGHRS and CDR2 YFSETQ. V was pared by 4 bases and J by 2 bases, with 12 bases of the junction left unmatched. This CDR3 region has 16 residues. CDR3 protein: CASSDPMGGVPYEQYF. CDR3 nucleotides: TGCGCCAGCAGCGACCCTATGGGGGGGGTACCCTACGAGCAGTACTTC.

This chain connects TRBV7-8 to TRBJ1-2; D uncertain. V lost 1 base and J 2 bases, leaving 11 bases between the germline ends. The germline V gene has CDR1 SGHVS and CDR2 FQNEAQ. CDR3 size: 15 residues. The DNA for the CDR3 is TGTGCCAGCAGCTTAGAAATGGGCCGCAACTATGGCTACACCTTC. Encoded protein: CASSLEMGRNYGYTF. Together with reference TRBV7-8 and TRBJ1-2, the CDR3 gives the full variable domain: GAGVSQSPRYKVAKRGQDVALRCDPISGHVSLFWYQQALGQGPEFLTYFQNEAQLDKSGLPSDRFFAERPEGSVSTLKIQRTQQEDSAVYLCASSLEMGRNYGYTFGSGTRLTVV.

This chain joins TRBV13 and TRBJ1-6, with 7 bases fitting TRBD1. This CDR3 is built from 13 residues. Trimming at V came to 5 bases and at J to 11 bases, leaving 6 bases not matched to a gene. From germline, CDR1 is PRHDT and CDR2 FYEKMQ (reference sequence). CDR3 DNA: TGTGCCAGCAGCCCAGGACAGGCGCCACCCCTCCACTTT. Protein product: CASSPGQAPPLHF.

The CDR3 nucleotides are TGCAGCGTTGATGTGTTGGGACAGTCCTACGAGCAGTACTTC. Translating it yields CSVDVLGQSYEQYF. J is TRBJ2-7 and V is TRBV29-1, with 7 nucleotides matching TRBD1. Germline CDR1 reads SQVTM; CDR2 reads ANQGSEA. V shed 3 bases, J shed 1 base, and the junction held 6 bases outside the gene matches. The CDR3 is made up of 14 amino acids.

The chain is built from TRBV18 and TRBJ1-1, with D uncertain. V was clipped by 3 bases and J by 2 bases, with 7 bases between them. The germline V gene has CDR1 KGHSH and CDR2 LQKENI. This CDR3 spans 13 amino acids. CDR3 loop: CASSPDFNTEAFF. Written as DNA, the CDR3 is TGTGCCAGCTCACCGGATTTTAACACTGAAGCTTTCTTT.

This clone was observed a few times. The chain carries TRBV10-3 and TRBJ1-2, with TRBD1 matching 7 bases. With 11 bases clipped from V and 2 bases from J, the junction kept 8 bases outside the gene matches. The germline gives CDR1 ENHRY, CDR2 SYGVKD. CDR3 length: 13 amino acids. In DNA form, the CDR3 reads TGTGCCTCCGGGACAGCAAACAACTATGGCTACACCTTC. Encoded protein: CASGTANNYGYTF.

The genes are TRBV5-6 and TRBJ2-5; TRBD2 matches at 10 bases. The CDR3 has 16 amino acids. V shed 0 bases, J shed 1 base, and the junction held 3 bases outside the gene matches. CDR1 SGHDT and CDR2 YYEEEE come from the germline V gene. In nucleotides, the CDR3 is TGTGCCAGCAGCTTGGGACTAGCGGGCTTCCAAGAGACCCAGTACTTC. It yields the protein CASSLGLAGFQETQYF.

The chain employs TRBV6-5 and TRBJ2-5; D is ambiguous. CDR1 MNHEY and CDR2 SVGAGI come from the germline V gene. The CDR3 is 15 residues long. With 0 bases removed from V and 1 base from J, the gap between germline ends came to 9 bases. CDR3 amino acids: CASSYSGGIQETQYF. The CDR3 DNA sequence: TGTGCCAGCAGTTACTCGGGCGGAATCCAAGAGACCCAGTACTTC.

V gene TRBV27 combines with J gene TRBJ1-3; tentative D call: TRBD1 (5 bases). This CDR3 contains 16 residues. The germline V gene encodes CDR1 MNHEY and CDR2 SMNVEV (reference sequence). The ends were cut back, 4 bases at V and 1 base at J, with 14 bases in the middle. DNA of the CDR3: TGTGCCAGCAGTTCATCCGGGACCTCATCTGGAAACACCATATATTTT. It translates to CASSSSGTSSGNTIYF.

This sequence joins TRBV11-2 and TRBJ2-2; 8 bases match TRBD2. CDR3 length equals 15 residues. CDR1 and CDR2 (germline): SGHAT, FQNNGV. Trimming took 3 bases from V and 7 from J; bases not matched to a gene: 7. The CDR3 loop reads CASSFGGALSGELFF. The DNA for the CDR3 is TGTGCCAGCAGCTTCGGGGGGGCGCTTAGCGGGGAGCTGTTTTTT.

This clone was observed a single time. The chain links TRBV2 to TRBJ2-1, with 7 positions matching TRBD2. This CDR3 is built from 17 residues. Trimming took 5 bases from V and 2 from J; bases not matched to a gene: 12. CDR1 is SNHLY and CDR2 is FYNNEI in the germline V gene. CDR3 amino acids: CASSLGWGGGPYNEQFF. The CDR3 DNA reads TGTGCCAGCAGTTTGGGCTGGGGCGGGGGACCCTACAATGAGCAGTTCTTC.

This clone was counted a single time. This sequence joins TRBV4-1 and TRBJ2-7; 7 nucleotides match TRBD2. The germline CDR1 and CDR2 sequences are MGHRA and YSYEKL. With 0 bases clipped from V and 2 bases from J, the junction kept 4 bases outside the gene matches. There are 15 residues in the CDR3. The CDR3 region is CASSQEPSGTYEQYF. The DNA of the CDR3 is TGCGCCAGCAGCCAAGAGCCTAGCGGTACCTACGAGCAGTACTTC.

The rearrangement uses TRBV15 and TRBJ2-7, with D perhaps TRBD1 (5 bases). This CDR3 comprises 13 residues. V lost 5 bases and J lost 4, with 12 bases in between. The germline V gene encodes CDR1 LNHNV and CDR2 YYDKDF (reference sequence). CDR3 residues: CATSPLGDYEQYF. CDR3 bases: TGTGCCACCAGCCCATTAGGGGATTACGAGCAGTACTTC.

The J gene is TRBJ2-5, the V gene TRBV5-8, with 8 bases aligning to TRBD1. V shed 0 bases, J shed 1 base, and the junction held 5 bases outside the gene matches. Germline V gene sequence: CDR1 SGHTS, CDR2 YDEGEE. This CDR3 has 16 residues. The chain's CDR3 is CASSLAWGQAQETQYF. The DNA for the CDR3 is TGTGCCAGCAGCTTGGCCTGGGGACAGGCCCAAGAGACCCAGTACTTC. The variable domain in full, with the rest retrieved from reference TRBV5-8 and TRBJ2-5, is EAGVTQSPTHLIKTRGQQATLRCSPISGHTSVYWYQQALGLGLQFLLWYDEGEERNRGNFPPRFSGRQFPNYSSELNVNALELEDSALYLCASSLAWGQAQETQYFGPGTRLLVL.

This clone was detected once. The chain is built from TRBV7-2 and TRBJ2-1; D could derive from TRBD1 or TRBD2 (5 bases each). V lost 5 bases, J lost 7 bases, and 15 bases lay in between. Germline loops: CDR1 SGHTA, CDR2 FQGNSA. CDR3 length equals 14 residues. The CDR3 protein is CASSPGTADNEQFF. The CDR3 DNA reads as TGTGCCAGCAGCCCGGGGACGGCCGATAATGAGCAGTTCTTC.

The chain has TRBV6-9 and TRBJ2-7, with TRBD2 identical over 9 bases. The CDR3 length is 17 residues. Unmatched junction bases numbered 15, after V lost 8 bases and J lost 1 base. Per the germline V gene, CDR1 is MNHGY and CDR2 is SVAAGI. The chain's CDR3 is CASATAEGGGASYEQYF. In DNA form, the CDR3 reads TGTGCCAGCGCTACGGCTGAGGGCGGGGGGGCGTCCTACGAGCAGTACTTC.

The chain is built from TRBV6-5 and TRBJ2-2; 9 nucleotides match TRBD2. The CDR3 is 14 amino acids. Germline trimming cut 7 bases from V and 5 bases from J; bases unmatched to any gene: 5. CDR1 and CDR2 from the germline V gene are MNHEY and SVGAGI. CDR3 region: CASTTSGETGELFF. CDR3 DNA sequence: TGTGCCAGCACGACTAGCGGAGAAACCGGGGAGCTGTTTTTT.

The V and J genes are TRBV11-1 and TRBJ2-2; possibly TRBD1 for D (5 bases). Germline V gene lookup returns CDR1 SGHAT and CDR2 FQDESV (reference sequence). CDR3 length: 14 residues. V lost 8 bases and J lost 6, with 16 bases in between. The DNA of the CDR3 is TGTGCCAGCTCACAGGACACCCCGTCCGGGGAGCTGTTTTTT. Protein product: CASSQDTPSGELFF.

This clone was recorded only once. The chain combines TRBV7-3 with TRBJ1-1, with D unresolved. Trimming took off 2 bases at V and 1 base at J, with 5 bases between the two ends. Germline V gene sequence: CDR1 SGHTA, CDR2 FQGTGA. This CDR3 contains 13 residues. CDR3: CASSLEGNTEAFF. Written as DNA, the CDR3 is TGTGCCAGCAGCTTAGAGGGGAACACTGAAGCTTTCTTT.

This clone was seen only once. V and J are TRBV29-1 and TRBJ1-1; D not resolved. The CDR3 has 10 amino acids. Germline V gene sequence: CDR1 SQVTM, CDR2 ANQGSEA. Trimming took 7 bases from V and 7 from J, leaving 10 bases between them. The CDR3 DNA follows: TGCAGCGCTGCGGAAGGTGAAGCTTTCTTT. Its protein is CSAAEGEAFF.